These T cell receptor beta chains were read from a single sample in a study of T cells in localized non-small cell lung cancer. Libraries were prepared by immunoSEQ multiplex PCR; TCRdb keeps only in-frame clonotypes and omits some of them. The sample shows tens of thousands of clones, about 85% of them seen only once. Here the sequenced sample was peripheral blood, taken before any cancer treatment. The receptors here all came from a man between 40 and 75 years old with stage III squamous cell lung carcinoma. Both conserved end residues are part of each CDR3. A D gene is named only where the DNA matches it firmly. Clone sizes are given selectively: once, few, many, or a class where the clone is expanded.

>.|15|.|TRBV6-5|TRBJ2-3
CASSYGVKSTDTQYF
TGTGCCAGCAGTTACGGAGTCAAGTCCACAGATACGCAGTATTTT
>.|18|TRBD2|TRBV11-2|TRBJ2-2
CASSRLAPRSSNTGELFF
TGTGCCAGCAGCCGACTAGCCCCCCGGTCCTCGAACACCGGGGAGCTGTTTTTT
>.|11|.|TRBV6-5|TRBJ2-7
CASSQAGEQYF
TGTGCCAGCTCGCAGGCGGGCGAGCAGTACTTC
>.|15|.|TRBV5-5|TRBJ2-4
CASSFSVGQENIQYF
TGTGCCAGCAGCTTTAGCGTGGGACAAGAAAACATTCAGTACTTC
>.|18|TRBD2|TRBV29-1|TRBJ2-3
CSATGTSEIFASTDTQYF
TGCAGCGCAACCGGGACTAGCGAAATATTTGCTAGCACAGATACGCAGTATTTT
>.|16|.|TRBV27|TRBJ2-1
CASSPPDPYSYNEQFF
TGTGCCAGCAGTCCACCCGACCCGTATTCCTACAATGAGCAGTTCTTC
>.|17|TRBD2|TRBV4-2|TRBJ2-3
CASSWTSGGAVTDTQYF
TGTGCCAGCAGCTGGACTAGCGGGGGGGCTGTCACAGATACGCAGTATTTT
>.|15|.|TRBV21-1|TRBJ2-7
CASTPFTSEGYEQYF
TGTGCCAGCACCCCCTTCACTAGCGAGGGTTACGAGCAGTACTTC
>once|15|.|TRBV7-2|TRBJ2-1
CASTPLTISYNEQFF
TGTGCCAGCACCCCCCTGACCATCTCCTACAATGAGCAGTTCTTC
>.|16|.|TRBV19|TRBJ1-2
CASSLSSGPVNYGYTF
TGTGCCAGTAGCCTCTCATCAGGGCCCGTAAACTATGGCTACACCTTC
>few|14|.|TRBV7-3|TRBJ2-3
CASSLGQLTDTQYF
TGTGCCAGCAGCTTAGGACAGCTCACAGATACGCAGTATTTT
>.|14|.|TRBV7-2|TRBJ2-5
CASSEYRRMETQYF
TGTGCCAGCAGCGAGTACAGGCGTATGGAGACCCAGTACTTC
>.|13|.|TRBV7-3|TRBJ2-2
CASSPSLTGELFF
TGTGCCAGCAGCCCGAGTCTCACCGGGGAGCTGTTTTTT
>.|14|TRBD2|TRBV6-1|TRBJ2-5
CASSELIGGETQYF
TGTGCCAGCAGTGAACTGATCGGGGGGGAGACCCAGTACTTC
>.|15|TRBD1|TRBV19|TRBJ1-6
CASSQGAEINSPLHF
TGTGCCAGTAGCCAGGGGGCGGAGATTAATTCACCCCTCCACTTT
>few|14|TRBD1|TRBV7-8|TRBJ2-5
CASSVGQFQETQYF
TGTGCCAGCAGCGTGGGACAGTTCCAAGAGACCCAGTACTTC
>.|15|TRBD2|TRBV5-6|TRBJ2-2
CASSLARGGPGELFF
TGTGCCAGCAGCTTGGCGCGGGGGGGACCCGGGGAGCTGTTTTTT
>.|13|.|TRBV6-1|TRBJ2-3
CASSWYNTDTQYF
TGTGCCAGCAGTTGGTACAACACAGATACGCAGTATTTT
>.|14|.|TRBV5-4|TRBJ1-5
CASSSDRNNQPQHF
TGTGCCAGCAGCTCCGACAGGAACAATCAGCCCCAGCATTTT
>few|13|.|TRBV7-9|TRBJ1-1
CASSAPGITEAFF
TGTGCCAGCAGCGCCCCAGGGATCACTGAAGCTTTCTTT
>few|12|TRBD2|TRBV18|TRBJ2-7
CASSRLAGEQYF
TGTGCCAGCTCACGACTAGCGGGGGAGCAGTACTTC